This TCR beta chain came from a study of cytomegalovirus exposure and HLA in healthy donors. Findings and limits, study-wide: A later analysis linked a missense DCLRE1C variant to TCR beta V- and J-gene trimming. It was confirmed in vitro that a few of the CMV-associated chains were specific for CMV antigens.

CDR1 and CDR2 (germline): KGHSH, LQKENI. The CDR3 has 15 residues. After removal of 4 bases from V and 3 bases from J, the junction contained 7 bases not matched to a gene. The primer mix had 60 Vbeta and 13 Jbeta primers. Authors' data handling: A later analysis counted around 74 million unique TCR beta chains, around 10 million shared. Method: immunoSEQ multiplex PCR; TCRdb's copy keeps in-frame clones and lacks some. Clone size and the V and J calls come from that table; the DNA yielded D and trimming. Its listing shows about 110,000 clones. On this clone: Its antigen is not known.

This receptor was identified in a middle-aged man in good health and CMV-seropositive. Sequenced: PBMCs. The chain has TRBV18 and TRBJ1-2, with 8 bases aligning to TRBD1. The CDR3 DNA reads TGTGCCAGCTCACTTTCGGACAGGGTGGACTATGGCTACACCTTC. Amino acid sequence: CASSLSDRVDYGYTF. Filled out from reference TRBV18 and TRBJ1-2, the complete variable domain reads NAGVMQNPRHLVRRRGQEARLRCSPMKGHSHVYWYRQLPEEGLKFMVYLQKENIIDESGMPKERFSAEFPKEGPSILRIQQVVRGDSAAYFCASSLSDRVDYGYTFGSGTRLTVV.